This T cell receptor beta chain was identified during a study of tumor-infiltrating lymphocytes in primary liver carcinoma (dated by TCRdb to about 2017). As for the study more broadly: Of the five patients (three men and two women, aged 30 to 69 years), four had hepatocellular carcinoma and one had combined HCC and intrahepatic cholangiocarcinoma. The five patients had tumors staged T1-T3 N0M0, with maximum diameters ranging from about 4 to 10 cm. Each sample produced about 3.5 to 8 million productive TCRbeta reads, and read depth showed no significant difference between tissue types. TCRbeta repertoire sequencing, expression microarrays and whole-exome sequencing were combined in the study across five regions of each liver tumor, with adjacent normal tissue and blood also included. A total of roughly 35 specimens from 5 patients went through TCRbeta repertoire sequencing, namely 25 tumor regions, 5 adjacent noncancerous liver tissues and 5 peripheral blood samples. To link TCRbeta repertoire diversity to the local molecular phenotype, the 25 or so tumor region samples were profiled with Agilent mRNA microarrays. Technical replicate repertoires showed high reproducibility, with mean shared-clone rates around 0.9 and correlation coefficients above 0.98.

Total RNA and DNA were co-extracted from about 19-30 mg of bulk tissue with the AllPrep DNA/RNA mini kit, without cell sorting. Between late 2015 and early 2016, about five patients in China with histopathologically diagnosed primary liver carcinoma had their tumors surgically resected. Patients had chronic HBV infection and were treatment-naive at sampling. Five spatially separated regions were sampled from each tumor: the superior, inferior, left-lateral and right-lateral poles, plus the tumor centre. Histological examination found more than 90% viable tumor cells in every tumor sample. Fresh tumor and adjacent tissue pieces were bisected; one half was stored in RNAlater at -80°C, the other sent for histology. The CDR3 runs 13 amino acids, cysteine and phenylalanine included. The read is trimmed to its CDR3 DNA, 39 bases read in frame from base 1. V has 7 bases trimmed and J has 8 bases trimmed; junction bases matching no gene number 11. According to the germline V gene, CDR1 reads SQVTM and CDR2 reads ANQGSEA.

Findings and caveats that apply to the study as a whole: The top 250 clones accounted for a significantly greater share of the repertoire in tumors than in blood (p = 0.039). Bulk unsorted samples precluded comparing CD4+ and CD8+ T cell repertoires. Because sequencing covered only the TCR beta chain and unpaired alpha chains were not captured, true repertoire diversity is likely underestimated. The study included only five patients, and the authors note findings should be validated in a larger study. Consistent with antigen-driven expansion, pairs of tumor regions showed higher repertoire overlap (mean around 36%) than either tumor-adjacent pairs (around 17%) or tumor-blood pairs (around 15%). Just about 8-25% of top clones turned up in all five regions of a tumor, which suggests spatial heterogeneity among tumor-infiltrating T cells.

For this clonotype: This clone's antigen is unknown. No much larger clone exists at a distance of one base, and base qualities are not known.

Using a constant-region primer and ProtoScript II reverse transcriptase, TCRbeta-specific cDNA was reverse-transcribed from 500 to 650 ng total RNA. TCRbeta libraries were built with three nested multiplex PCR rounds, a slightly modified ARM-PCR procedure. Multiplex TRBV1-TRBV30 forward primers and a Cbeta reverse primer were used in the first two PCR rounds, each of which was run for approximately 11 cycles. Sample barcodes and Illumina adapters were attached in a final 25-cycle PCR using Deep VentR polymerase. Before sequencing, amplicons between 200 and 500 bp were purified from gel using a QIAquick gel extraction kit. TCRbeta amplicons were sequenced on an Illumina HiSeq 2500 with 250-bp paired-end reads. In the paper's pipeline: Quality trimming of reads was performed with Trimmomatic v0.33, and paired reads were merged with FLASH v1.2.11 so that full CDR3 sequences could be recovered. V, D and J germline segments were assigned to the rearranged TCRbeta sequences by MiGEC v1.2.1b. VDJtools v1.0.0 computed clonotype statistics and Shannon-Wiener diversity indices. Except for diversity analysis, only each sample's 250 most abundant clonotypes were used in subsequent analyses to reduce sampling bias. In-frame beta chains were kept once TCRdb had trimmed the public reads at Q25 with fastp and called clones with MiXCR. For every CDR3 protein sequence, its rows merge into one entry that carries the most common genes and DNA. The V and J calls and clone size are TCRdb's, not the authors'. The sample table holds tens of thousands of distinct CDR3 sequences, of which roughly 73% were seen once. The ten largest make up about 19% of the sample.

Recombination connected TRBV29-1 to TRBJ2-5; 9 bases in the middle match TRBD1. This receptor was identified in a middle-aged man with primary liver carcinoma and hepatitis B virus infection. The sequenced sample was liver tumor tissue from sampling region 2. In the paper's terms, the cell subset or site label means: tumor region T2, inferior pole. This receptor has the CDR3 CSGIQGAGETQYF. DNA sequence: TGCAGCGGCATACAGGGGGCGGGAGAAACCCAGTACTTC.